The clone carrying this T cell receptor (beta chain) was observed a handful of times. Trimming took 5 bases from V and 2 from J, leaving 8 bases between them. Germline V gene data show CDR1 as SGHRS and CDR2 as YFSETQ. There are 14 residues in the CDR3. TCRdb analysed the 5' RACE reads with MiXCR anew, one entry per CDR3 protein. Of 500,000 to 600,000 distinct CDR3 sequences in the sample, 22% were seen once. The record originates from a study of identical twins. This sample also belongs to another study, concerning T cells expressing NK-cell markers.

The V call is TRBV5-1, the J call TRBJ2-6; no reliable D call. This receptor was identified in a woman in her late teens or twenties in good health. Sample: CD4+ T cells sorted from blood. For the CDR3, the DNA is TGCGCCAGCAGATTTCTTACTGGGGCCAACGTCCTGACTTTC. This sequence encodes CASRFLTGANVLTF.